Sequencing of this T cell receptor beta chain was carried out in a study of identical twins' blood T cells. TCR cDNA libraries were made from RNA using a previously described, modified protocol. Both ends of each TCR cDNA library bore sample-specific barcodes. In TCRdb, the 5' RACE reads were re-called with MiXCR into one record per CDR3 protein. The sample lists 350,000 to 400,000 distinct CDR3 sequences, over 25% occurring once. About this clonotype: As yet, its antigen is unknown.

Findings of the study overall: Twins shared about as many clonotypes as their cloneset sizes predicted. Twins reportedly had markedly more similar V usage than unrelated donors, even among out-of-frame TCRbeta clonotypes.

Sequenced: PBMCs. The TCR sequence derives from a woman aged 18 to 55 in good health.

As DNA, the CDR3 is TGTGCCAGCAGCTTCCGCTTACGTGAAAAACTGTTTTTT. It yields the protein CASSFRLREKLFF. This chain connects TRBV7-9 to TRBJ1-4; no clear D gene. CDR1 SEHNR and CDR2 FQNEAQ come from the germline V gene (reference sequence). The CDR3 length is 13 residues. The V end lost 3 bases, the J end lost 7 bases, and 9 bases lay between the germline ends.